Listed below are T cell receptor beta chains from one sample, sequenced in a study of blood T cell repertoires in COVID-19. TCRdb's copy holds only in-frame clones and misses some; the assay was immunoSEQ multiplex PCR. The sample lists some 190,000 clones; around 80% were seen once. The sample comprised peripheral blood. Receptor source: a human donor in a cohort sampled during active COVID-19. Both conserved end residues are part of each CDR3. Each record gives: D gene, clone size, V gene, J gene, CDR3 protein, CDR3 DNA. A D gene is named only where the DNA matches it firmly. Clone size is given for some rows only: seen once, a few or many times, or a class if the clone is expanded.

-	-	TRBV30	TRBJ1-1	CAWGRDTEAFF	TGTGCCTGGGGGAGAGACACTGAAGCTTTCTTT
-	once	TRBV4-2	TRBJ2-5	CASSAGSSGWETQYF	TGTGCCAGCAGCGCCGGGTCTTCAGGGTGGGAGACCCAGTACTTC
TRBD2	-	TRBV3-1/TRBV3-2	TRBJ2-5	CASSPWTSGKETQYF	TGTGCCAGCAGCCCTTGGACTAGCGGAAAAGAGACCCAGTACTTC
TRBD1	-	TRBV5-1	TRBJ1-4	CASRSPGQGGEKLFF	TGCGCCAGCAGAAGTCCGGGACAGGGTGGCGAAAAACTGTTTTTT
-	-	TRBV9	TRBJ1-6	CASSGTSRRANSPLHF	TGTGCCAGCAGCGGGACCTCTCGGAGGGCCAATTCACCCCTCCACTTT
-	-	TRBV7-8	TRBJ2-7	CASRRLGTYEQYF	TGTGCCAGCAGGAGACTAGGAACCTACGAGCAGTACTTC
TRBD1	-	TRBV25-1	TRBJ1-1	CASSRGDRRNTEAFF	TGTGCCAGCAGCCGGGGGGACAGGAGGAACACTGAAGCTTTCTTT
-	-	TRBV12-3/TRBV12-4	TRBJ1-1	CASSFWKDSEAFF	TGTGCCAGCAGTTTCTGGAAGGACAGCGAAGCTTTCTTT
-	-	TRBV18	TRBJ1-2	CASSPNRDGDGYTF	TGTGCCAGCTCACCAAACAGGGATGGGGATGGCTACACCTTC
TRBD1	once	TRBV6-1	TRBJ2-7	CASSEVTTGYFTYEQYF	TGTGCCAGCAGTGAAGTTACGACAGGGTATTTTACCTACGAGCAGTACTTC
-	-	TRBV5-4	TRBJ2-5	CASKNNKETQYF	TGTGCCAGCAAGAATAACAAAGAGACCCAGTACTTC
-	-	TRBV27	TRBJ1-5	CASSLQGRYGDSNQPQHF	TGTGCCAGCAGTTTACAGGGCCGGTATGGGGATAGCAATCAGCCCCAGCATTTT
-	-	TRBV10-3	TRBJ2-6	CAISSQSSGANVLTF	TGTGCCATCAGCTCTCAGTCCTCTGGGGCCAACGTCCTGACTTTC
-	-	TRBV18	TRBJ1-2	CASSPPAGNGYTF	TGTGCCAGCTCACCACCCGCAGGGAATGGCTACACCTTC
-	-	TRBV29-1	TRBJ2-7	CSVEDDRFREQYF	TGCAGCGTTGAAGATGATCGGTTTCGGGAGCAGTACTTC
TRBD1	-	TRBV7-9	TRBJ2-1	CASSSGQGRPNEQFF	TGTGCCAGCAGCTCGGGACAGGGCCGCCCAAATGAGCAGTTCTTC
-	-	TRBV7-2	TRBJ1-5	CASSFGGDQPQHF	TGTGCCAGCAGCTTTGGGGGGGATCAGCCCCAGCATTTT
TRBD1	-	TRBV11-2	TRBJ1-6	CASSLAGGFYNSPLHF	TGTGCCAGCAGCTTAGCAGGGGGCTTCTATAATTCACCCCTCCACTTT
TRBD1	few	TRBV5-1	TRBJ2-3	CASSRGQGGTDTQYF	TGCGCCAGCAGCCGGGGACAGGGTGGCACAGATACGCAGTATTTT
TRBD1	-	TRBV5-1	TRBJ1-3	CASSSRPTGDGNTIYF	TGCGCCAGCAGCTCACGACCGACAGGGGACGGAAACACCATATATTTT
-	-	TRBV18	TRBJ2-7	CASSQTAYEQYF	TGTGCCAGCTCCCAGACTGCGTACGAGCAGTACTTC
-	-	TRBV3-1/TRBV3-2	TRBJ2-7	CASSQRLEAFRVYEQYF	TGTGCCAGCAGCCAGAGACTAGAGGCATTTCGGGTCTACGAGCAGTACTTC
TRBD1	-	TRBV29-1	TRBJ1-5	CSAKTGSDQPQHF	TGCAGCGCCAAGACAGGGTCGGATCAGCCCCAGCATTTT
-	-	TRBV4-2	TRBJ1-3	CASLGGGNTIYF	TGTGCCAGCTTGGGAGGGGGAAACACCATATATTTT
-	-	TRBV24-1	TRBJ2-2	CATKKSANTGELFF	TGTGCCACCAAAAAGTCGGCGAACACCGGGGAGCTGTTTTTT
TRBD1	-	TRBV24-1	TRBJ1-5	CATSDSGPGGGQPQHF	TGTGCCACCAGTGATTCGGGCCCAGGGGGCGGTCAGCCCCAGCATTTT
-	-	TRBV7-9	TRBJ1-1	CASSLGQMNTEAFF	TGTGCCAGCAGCTTAGGACAGATGAACACTGAAGCTTTCTTT
TRBD2	-	TRBV5-1	TRBJ2-4	CASSLNGDAQGGNIQYF	TGCGCCAGCAGTCTCAATGGGGACGCCCAGGGAGGGAACATTCAGTACTTC
-	-	TRBV30	TRBJ2-5	CAWRPFWTSEETQYF	TGTGCCTGGCGCCCCTTCTGGACAAGCGAAGAGACCCAGTACTTC
-	-	TRBV2	TRBJ2-4	CASGPGQLIAKNIQYF	TGTGCCAGCGGTCCGGGACAACTAATAGCCAAAAACATTCAGTACTTC
TRBD2	-	TRBV6-2/TRBV6-3	TRBJ2-7	CASSYGTSAHEQYF	TGTGCCAGCAGTTATGGGACTAGCGCCCACGAGCAGTACTTC
-	few	TRBV27	TRBJ1-6	CASSFDRSTTTTPLHF	TGTGCCAGCAGTTTCGACCGATCCACTACGACCACACCCCTCCACTTT
-	-	TRBV6-6	TRBJ2-5	CASSYRGQETQYF	TGTGCCAGCAGTTACAGGGGCCAAGAGACCCAGTACTTC
-	-	TRBV15	TRBJ2-5	CATSRGHLGRGETQYF	TGTGCCACCAGCAGAGGCCATCTCGGACGGGGAGAGACCCAGTACTTC
-	-	TRBV7-9	TRBJ1-1	CASSFPAEAFF	TGTGCCAGCAGCTTTCCAGCTGAAGCTTTCTTT
TRBD2	-	TRBV27	TRBJ2-5	CASRPRGYGRAGETQYF	TGTGCCAGCAGACCCCGGGGTTACGGGAGGGCCGGGGAGACCCAGTACTTC
-	-	TRBV28	TRBJ1-5	CASSQGTFNQPQHF	TGTGCCAGCAGTCAGGGGACGTTCAATCAGCCCCAGCATTTT
TRBD1	-	TRBV3-1/TRBV3-2	TRBJ2-1	CASSQETGYNEQFF	TGTGCCAGCAGCCAAGAGACAGGGTACAATGAGCAGTTCTTC
-	-	TRBV28	TRBJ1-5	CASSSLHLGRGSNQPQHF	TGTGCCAGCAGTTCCCTGCACCTGGGCAGGGGTAGCAATCAGCCCCAGCATTTT
-	-	TRBV18	TRBJ1-4	CASSPAGRGEKLFF	TGTGCCAGCTCACCGGCGGGGCGAGGTGAAAAACTGTTTTTT
-	-	TRBV5-1	TRBJ1-6	CASTDAQAGGSPLHF	TGCGCCAGCACCGACGCGCAGGCAGGAGGTTCACCCCTCCACTTT
-	-	TRBV7-9	TRBJ1-6	CASSDLNSPLHF	TGTGCCAGCTCCGACTTGAATTCACCCCTCCACTTT
-	-	TRBV12-5	TRBJ1-4	CASGLGQGGEKLFF	TGTGCTAGTGGTTTGGGGCAGGGTGGTGAAAAACTGTTTTTT
-	-	TRBV28	TRBJ1-5	CASSFGGTNQPQHF	TGTGCCAGCAGTTTTGGAGGGACCAATCAGCCCCAGCATTTT